This TCR beta chain was documented in a study of blood T cell repertoires in COVID-19. Study information: From T cells, B-cell-depleted T cells, or PBMCs came the material, which was cDNA or gDNA.

Per the original methods: Reference gene primers were amplified, and this amplification served to estimate nucleated cell counts. Repertoires were generated with immunoSEQ multiplex PCR, while TCRdb's copy carries only in-frame clones and drops some. V, J and clone size were drawn from that table, and D and trimming were deduced from the DNA. The data hold about 270,000 clones, with roughly 93% observed a single time. Germline assignment: CDR1 LNHDA and CDR2 SQIVND (reference sequence). The CDR3 totals 13 residues. Trimming pared 2 bases from V and 8 bases from J, leaving 12 bases between. Across over 20 US areas, participants ranged in age from about 18 to 100 years. Categorization into cohorts depended on clinical history that participants reported.

This TCR was sampled from a woman aged 40-49 years with acute COVID-19. Material for sequencing was PBMCs or T cells enriched from blood (not recorded which). V is TRBV19 and J is TRBJ1-2; D possibly corresponds to TRBD1 (5 bases). The CDR3 is CASSIKQGWGYTF. The CDR3 DNA follows: TGTGCCAGTAGTATAAAGCAGGGTTGGGGCTACACCTTC.